These T cell receptor beta chains were read from a single sample in a study of CD8 T cells in Susac syndrome. TCRdb re-analysed the immunoSEQ multiplex PCR reads in MiXCR, keeping a single row per CDR3 protein. The sample contains fewer than 150,000 distinct CDR3 sequences, approximately 93% of which appear only once. The sample consisted of CD8+ T cells from PBMCs. The source is a human donor in good health. Each CDR3 is given with its conserved first and last residue. A D gene is named only where the DNA matches it firmly. The listing skips clone size in some rows; elsewhere it reads once, few, many or a size class.

d_call	clone_size	v_call	j_call	cdr3_aa	cdr3_nt
.	.	TRBV14	TRBJ1-2	CASSQDQGLGYTF	TGTGCCAGCAGCCAAGATCAAGGGCTTGGCTACACCTTC
TRBD2	.	TRBV20-1	TRBJ2-5	CSARDVRAGGETQYF	TGCAGTGCTAGAGATGTACGGGCGGGGGGAGAGACCCAGTACTTC
.	once	TRBV7-2	TRBJ2-1	CATARTAHNEQFF	TGTGCCACCGCCCGGACAGCACACAATGAGCAGTTCTTC
TRBD1	.	TRBV30	TRBJ2-7	CAWGTGLYEQYF	TGTGCCTGGGGGACAGGTCTTTACGAGCAGTACTTC
.	.	TRBV5-6	TRBJ2-4	CASSLNRADIQYF	TGTGCCAGCAGCTTGAACAGGGCGGACATTCAGTACTTC
TRBD2	.	TRBV28	TRBJ2-1	CASSLWTSGDNEQFF	TGTGCCAGCAGTTTATGGACTAGCGGGGACAATGAGCAGTTCTTC
TRBD2	once	TRBV3-1	TRBJ2-3	CASSQALWTSGDTQYF	TGTGCCAGCAGCCAAGCCCTCTGGACTAGCGGAGATACGCAGTATTTT
.	.	TRBV3-1	TRBJ1-4	CASSQDPGQATTNEKLFF	TGTGCCAGCAGCCAAGATCCGGGACAAGCTACAACTAATGAAAAACTGTTTTTT
.	.	TRBV20-1	TRBJ1-1	CSARPLSVSEAFF	TGCAGTGCTAGACCGTTGTCAGTCTCTGAAGCTTTCTTT
.	.	TRBV19	TRBJ2-2	CASSPTGWTGELFF	TGTGCCAGTAGTCCCACAGGGTGGACCGGGGAGCTGTTTTTT
.	.	TRBV7-9	TRBJ2-2	CASSLIGTGELFF	TGTGCCAGCAGCTTGATTGGAACCGGGGAGCTGTTTTTT
.	.	TRBV12-3/TRBV12-4	TRBJ1-2	CASSFTPNYGYTF	TGTGCCAGCAGTTTTACACCTAACTATGGCTACACCTTC
TRBD2	once	TRBV27	TRBJ2-1	CASSFQAGGSYNEQFF	TGTGCCAGCAGTTTTCAAGCGGGAGGTTCCTACAATGAGCAGTTCTTC
.	once	TRBV29-1	TRBJ2-3	CSVEIDTQYF	TGCAGCGTTGAAATAGATACGCAGTATTTT
TRBD2	.	TRBV7-9	TRBJ2-5	CASRGGSQETQYF	TGTGCCAGCAGGGGCGGGAGCCAGGAGACCCAGTACTTC